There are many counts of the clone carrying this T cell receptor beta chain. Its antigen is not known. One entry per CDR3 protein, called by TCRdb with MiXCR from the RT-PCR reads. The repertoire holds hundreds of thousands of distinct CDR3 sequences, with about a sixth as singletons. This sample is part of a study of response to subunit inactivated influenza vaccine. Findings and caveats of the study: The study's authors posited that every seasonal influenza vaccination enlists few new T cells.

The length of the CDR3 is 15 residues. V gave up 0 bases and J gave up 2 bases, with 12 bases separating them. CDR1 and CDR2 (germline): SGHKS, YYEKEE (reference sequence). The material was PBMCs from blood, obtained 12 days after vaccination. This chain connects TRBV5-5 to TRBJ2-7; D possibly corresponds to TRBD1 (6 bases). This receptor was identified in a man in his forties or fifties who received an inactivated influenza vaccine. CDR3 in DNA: TGTGCCAGCAGCTTGGGTTTTGGACAGACCTACGAGCAGTACTTC. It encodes CASSLGFGQTYEQYF.